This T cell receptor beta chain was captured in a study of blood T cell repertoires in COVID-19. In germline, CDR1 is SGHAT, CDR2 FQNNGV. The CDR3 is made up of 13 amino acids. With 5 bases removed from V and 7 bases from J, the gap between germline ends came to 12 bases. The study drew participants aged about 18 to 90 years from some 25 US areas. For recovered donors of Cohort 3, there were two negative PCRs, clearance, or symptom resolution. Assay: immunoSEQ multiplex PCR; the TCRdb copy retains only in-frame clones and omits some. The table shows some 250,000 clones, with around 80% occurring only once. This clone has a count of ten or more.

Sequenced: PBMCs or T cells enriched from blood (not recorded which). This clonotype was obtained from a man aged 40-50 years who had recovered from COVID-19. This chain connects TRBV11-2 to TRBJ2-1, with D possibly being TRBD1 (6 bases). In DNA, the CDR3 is TGTGCCAGCAGCCAAGGGACAACGAATGAGCAGTTCTTC. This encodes CASSQGTTNEQFF.